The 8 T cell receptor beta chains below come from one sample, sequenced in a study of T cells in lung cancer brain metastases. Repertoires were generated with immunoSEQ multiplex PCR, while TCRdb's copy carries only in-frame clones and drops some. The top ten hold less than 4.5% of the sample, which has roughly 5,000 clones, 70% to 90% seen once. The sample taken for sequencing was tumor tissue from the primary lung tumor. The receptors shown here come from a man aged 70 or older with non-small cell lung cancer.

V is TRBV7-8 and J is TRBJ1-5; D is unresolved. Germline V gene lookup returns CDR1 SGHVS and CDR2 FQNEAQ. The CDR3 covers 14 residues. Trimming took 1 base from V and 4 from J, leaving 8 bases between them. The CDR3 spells CASSLGGENQPQHF. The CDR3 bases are TGTGCCAGCAGCTTAGGTGGGGAGAATCAGCCCCAGCATTTT.

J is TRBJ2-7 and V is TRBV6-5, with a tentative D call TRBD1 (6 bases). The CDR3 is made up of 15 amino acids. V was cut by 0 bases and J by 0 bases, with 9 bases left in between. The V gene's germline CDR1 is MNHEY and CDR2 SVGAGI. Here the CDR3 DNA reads TGTGCCAGCAGTTACTCTAGGGACAACTCCTACGAGCAGTACTTC. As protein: CASSYSRDNSYEQYF.

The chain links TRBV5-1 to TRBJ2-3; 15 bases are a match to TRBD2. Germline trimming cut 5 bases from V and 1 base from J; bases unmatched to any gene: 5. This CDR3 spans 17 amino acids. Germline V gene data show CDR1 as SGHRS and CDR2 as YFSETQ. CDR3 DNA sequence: TGCGCCAGCAGGGTGGGACTAGCGGGAGGTCGCACAGATACGCAGTATTTT. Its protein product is CASRVGLAGGRTDTQYF.

The CDR3: CASSEDSSINEQFF. In DNA, the CDR3 is TGTGCCAGCAGTGAAGATAGCAGTATAAATGAGCAGTTCTTC. V is TRBV2 and J is TRBJ2-1; D unresolved. CDR3 length: 14 residues. V gave up 1 base and J gave up 7 bases, with 11 bases separating them. Germline CDR1 reads SNHLY; CDR2 reads FYNNEI.

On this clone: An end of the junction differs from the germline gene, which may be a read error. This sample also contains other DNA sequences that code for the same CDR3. DNA for the CDR3: TGTGCCAGTAGTTCGCTGGGCAGGGTCTACGAGCAGTACTTC. It specifies CASSSLGRVYEQYF. The chain carries TRBV27 and TRBJ2-7; D possibly corresponds to TRBD1 (5 bases). The CDR3 is 14 residues long. From germline, CDR1 is MNHEY and CDR2 SMNVEV (reference sequence).

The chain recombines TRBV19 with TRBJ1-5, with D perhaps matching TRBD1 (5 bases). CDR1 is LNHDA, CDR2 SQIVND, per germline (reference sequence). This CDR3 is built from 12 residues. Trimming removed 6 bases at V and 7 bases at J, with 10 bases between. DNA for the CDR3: TGTGCCAGTAGGGGGGTGAGCCAGCCCCAGCATTTT. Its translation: CASRGVSQPQHF.

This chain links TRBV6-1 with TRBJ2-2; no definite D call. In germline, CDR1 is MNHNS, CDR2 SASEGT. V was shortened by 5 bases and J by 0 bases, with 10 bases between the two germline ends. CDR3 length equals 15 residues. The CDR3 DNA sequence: TGTGCCAGCAGTATAGGGCGGACGAACACCGGGGAGCTGTTTTTT. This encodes CASSIGRTNTGELFF.

The DNA for the CDR3 is TGTGCCTGGATCCTAGACCCAGACAGGGTAGGCAATGAGCAGTTCTTC. Encoded protein: CAWILDPDRVGNEQFF. The chain uses TRBV30 and TRBJ2-1, with 7 bases matching TRBD1. CDR1 GTSNPN and CDR2 SVGIG come from the germline V gene (reference sequence). There are 16 residues in the CDR3. Trimming at V came to 4 bases and at J to 6 bases, leaving 15 bases not matched to a gene. Full variable domain (remainder filled in from reference TRBV30 and TRBJ2-1): SQTIHQWPATLVQPVGSPLSLECTVEGTSNPNLYWYRQAAGRGLQLLFYSVGIGQISSEVPQNLSASRPQDRQFILSSKKLLLSDSGFYLCAWILDPDRVGNEQFFGPGTRLTVL.